Each of the 19 T cell receptor beta chains below was sequenced from the same sample in a study of beta chain features in type 1 diabetes. Expressed TCRB transcripts were sequenced because the isolated RNA had all been reverse transcribed beforehand. Repertoires were generated with immunoSEQ multiplex PCR, while TCRdb's copy carries only in-frame clones and drops some. The sample lists around 340,000 clones; around 7.6% were seen once. The specimen was central memory CD4+ T cells from blood. These TCRs come from a woman between 18 and 29 years old in good health.

The V and J genes are TRBV25-1 and TRBJ2-1; D not resolved. Trimming pared 6 bases from V and 4 bases from J, leaving 16 bases between. The CDR3 has 15 residues. In germline, CDR1 is MGHDK, CDR2 SYGVNS. The chain's CDR3 is CASSNHLGRYNEQFF. CDR3 coding DNA: TGTGCCAGCAGCAACCATCTTGGCCGGTACAATGAGCAGTTCTTC.

The V call is TRBV28, the J call TRBJ1-5, with 8 bases aligning to TRBD1. The CDR3 sequence is 16 residues long. The trim removed 4 bases at V and 2 bases at J, leaving 7 bases unmatched. Germline V gene data show CDR1 as MDHEN and CDR2 as SYDVKM. CDR3 sequence reads: CASSSPGGLRNQPQHF. CDR3 DNA: TGTGCCAGCAGTTCCCCAGGGGGCTTACGCAATCAGCCCCAGCATTTT. The whole variable domain, remainder taken from reference TRBV28 and TRBJ1-5, is DVKVTQSSRYLVKRTGEKVFLECVQDMDHENMFWYRQDPGLGLRLIYFSYDVKMKEKGDIPEGYSVSREKKERFSLILESASTNQTSMYLCASSSPGGLRNQPQHFGDGTRLSIL.

This clone was counted many times. The chain employs TRBV5-4 and TRBJ2-6, with D possibly matching TRBD2 (5 bases). The germline CDR1 and CDR2 sequences are SGHNT and YYREEE (reference sequence). V was shortened by 4 bases and J by 4 bases, with 12 bases between the two germline ends. This CDR3 has 15 amino acids. The CDR3 DNA follows: TGTGCCAGCAGCCTCTCGGGGTCGGGGGCCAACGTCCTGACTTTC. Translated: CASSLSGSGANVLTF.

Points on this clone: One end of the junction varies from germline; a read error may be responsible. J is TRBJ1-5 and V is TRBV28; TRBD1 agrees at 10 bases. Germline V CDR1 and CDR2: MDHEN, SYDVKM. The CDR3 has 15 amino acids. The CDR3 nucleotides read TGTGCCAGTCGCTCAGCGACAGGGGGCAAACAGCCCCAGCATTTT. Amino acid sequence: CASRSATGGKQPQHF.

This chain joins TRBV27 and TRBJ2-6; D is tentatively TRBD1 or TRBD2 (5 bases each). V shed 4 bases and J shed 2 bases, with 15 bases lying between them. CDR1 and CDR2 (germline): MNHEY, SMNVEV (reference sequence). This CDR3 region has 17 residues. As DNA, the CDR3 is TGTGCCAGCAGTTCACCGTCCGGGGCGGCTGGGGCCAACGTCCTGACTTTC. Residues: CASSSPSGAAGANVLTF. Together with reference TRBV27 and TRBJ2-6, the CDR3 gives the full variable domain: EAQVTQNPRYLITVTGKKLTVTCSQNMNHEYMSWYRQDPGLGLRQIYYSMNVEVTDKGDVPEGYKVSRKEKRNFPLILESPSPNQTSLYFCASSSPSGAAGANVLTFGAGSRLTVL.

This clone showed up many times. The chain has TRBV13 and TRBJ2-3; D is perhaps TRBD2 (5 bases). Germline assignment: CDR1 PRHDT and CDR2 FYEKMQ (reference sequence). The CDR3 length is 15 residues. The germline V and J ends were trimmed by 3 bases and 1 base, with 11 bases remaining between them. This chain's CDR3 is CASSFSRTGTDTQYF. The DNA of the CDR3 is TGTGCCAGCAGCTTTTCCAGGACTGGCACAGATACGCAGTATTTT.

The V gene is TRBV7-2, the J gene TRBJ2-1; D is uncertain. V was trimmed by 1 base and J by 6 bases, leaving 7 bases between them. The germline CDR1 and CDR2 sequences are SGHTA and FQGNSA. CDR3 length: 13 amino acids. The DNA of the CDR3 is TGTGCCAGCAGCTTAGTTGCCTTCAATGAGCAGTTCTTC. Translated: CASSLVAFNEQFF.

The chain employs TRBV27 and TRBJ1-5, with 9 bases identical to TRBD1. The length of the CDR3 is 19 residues. With V trimmed by 0 bases and J by 6 bases, 15 bases remained unmatched. CDR1 is MNHEY, CDR2 SMNVEV, per germline (reference sequence). The CDR3, as DNA: TGTGCCAGCAGTTTATCCCCCGTCTCCGGGACAGGGAGAGGTCAGCCCCAGCATTTT. Translating gives CASSLSPVSGTGRGQPQHF.

This rearrangement joins TRBV6-6 to TRBJ1-3; no firm D call. V lost 2 bases to trimming and J lost 4 bases, with 3 bases between them. In germline, CDR1 is MNHNY, CDR2 SVGAGI (reference sequence). This CDR3 is 12 amino acids long. The CDR3 nucleotides are TGTGCCAGCAGTTACACCGGAAACACCATATATTTT. Its translation is CASSYTGNTIYF.

This clone occurred many times. The chain recombines TRBV14 with TRBJ1-5; D is ambiguous. CDR3 length: 13 residues. The germline gives CDR1 SGHDN, CDR2 FVKESK. V dropped 1 base and J dropped 7 bases, with 8 bases sitting between them. The chain's CDR3 is CASSQGRSQPQHF. CDR3 bases: TGTGCCAGCAGCCAAGGACGGTCGCAGCCCCAGCATTTT.

This clone was counted a few times. The V gene is TRBV28, the J gene TRBJ2-1; the D is unclear. CDR1 is MDHEN, CDR2 SYDVKM, per germline. There are 13 residues in the CDR3. The V gene lost 8 bases and the J gene lost 0 bases, with 8 bases spanning the gap. This CDR3 is CASVSSSYNEQFF. CDR3 nucleotide sequence: TGTGCCAGCGTGAGCAGCTCCTACAATGAGCAGTTCTTC. Combining the CDR3 with reference TRBV28 and TRBJ2-1 gives the whole variable domain DVKVTQSSRYLVKRTGEKVFLECVQDMDHENMFWYRQDPGLGLRLIYFSYDVKMKEKGDIPEGYSVSREKKERFSLILESASTNQTSMYLCASVSSSYNEQFFGPGTRLTVL.

The chain combines TRBV9 with TRBJ1-4; D remains unclear. Trimming left V 0 bases short and J 4 bases short, with 10 bases between. Germline V gene sequence: CDR1 SGDLS, CDR2 YYNGEE. CDR3 length equals 15 residues. CDR3 sequence reads: CASSVAFGVNEKLFF. The CDR3, as DNA: TGTGCCAGCAGCGTAGCTTTCGGCGTTAATGAAAAACTGTTTTTT. Full variable domain (remainder filled in from reference TRBV9 and TRBJ1-4): DSGVTQTPKHLITATGQRVTLRCSPRSGDLSVYWYQQSLDQGLQFLIQYYNGEERAKGNILERFSAQQFPDLHSELNLSSLELGDSALYFCASSVAFGVNEKLFFGSGTQLSVL.

Many counts were recorded for this clone. The sample contains more than one DNA sequence encoding this CDR3. This chain connects TRBV7-9 to TRBJ2-3; TRBD2 matches at 11 bases. The germline gives CDR1 SEHNR, CDR2 FQNEAQ (reference sequence). Trimming at V came to 1 base and at J to 0 bases, leaving 0 bases not matched to a gene. This CDR3 is 16 amino acids long. CDR3 sequence (DNA): TGTGCCAGCAGCTTAGGGACTAGCGGGAGCACAGATACGCAGTATTTT. It translates to CASSLGTSGSTDTQYF.

The chain combines TRBV29-1 with TRBJ2-3, with 9 bases lining up with TRBD2. V lost 6 bases and J lost 4; bases outside the gene matches: 8. Per germline, CDR1 SQVTM and CDR2 ANQGSEA. This CDR3 has 14 residues. The CDR3 loop is CSVVSGSSADTQYF. CDR3 DNA sequence: TGCAGCGTCGTTAGCGGGAGTAGTGCAGATACGCAGTATTTT.

In this sample, this clone turned up many times. The V gene is TRBV4-2, the J gene TRBJ1-3; no definite D call. The V gene's germline CDR1 is LGHNA and CDR2 YNFKEQ. This CDR3 contains 15 residues. Trimming took 6 bases from V and 0 from J, leaving 12 bases between them. In DNA, the CDR3 is TGTGCCAGCAGTGCTGACGGCCACTCTGGAAACACCATATATTTT. Amino acid sequence: CASSADGHSGNTIYF.

This clone was observed a few times. The chain is built from TRBV6-6 and TRBJ2-7; 7 nucleotides line up with TRBD2. CDR1 is MNHNY and CDR2 is SVGAGI in the germline V gene (reference sequence). Losses at the gene ends were 8 bases for V and 2 bases for J; bases not matched to a gene: 6. The CDR3 length is 13 residues. The chain's CDR3 is CASRGEGTYEQYF. The CDR3 nucleotides are TGTGCCAGCCGGGGGGAGGGAACCTACGAGCAGTACTTC.

The chain employs TRBV2 and TRBJ2-5; TRBD2 matches at 7 bases. This CDR3 region has 14 residues. The J segment lost 5 bases and the V segment lost 6 bases, leaving 9 bases of the junction unmatched. Germline V gene sequence: CDR1 SNHLY, CDR2 FYNNEI. CDR3 sequence (DNA): TGTGCCAGCAGCGCCACGCTAGCGGTCGAGACCCAGTACTTC. It encodes CASSATLAVETQYF.

This clone was recorded a few times. The CDR3 DNA follows: TGTGCCAGCAGTGTGGACAGGCTTAATAATGAGCAGTTCTTC. Translated: CASSVDRLNNEQFF. V is TRBV2 and J is TRBJ2-1, with 7 bases matching TRBD1. The germline gives CDR1 SNHLY, CDR2 FYNNEI. The CDR3 length is 14 residues. V dropped 4 bases and J dropped 7; count of bases not matched to a gene: 7.

This chain connects TRBV19 to TRBJ1-5; 9 bases are a match to TRBD1. CDR3 length equals 16 residues. The V and J ends lost 6 bases and 6 bases, in that order; junction bases with no gene match: 12. Germline V gene data show CDR1 as LNHDA and CDR2 as SQIVND (reference sequence). CDR3: CASRPETQGASQPQHF. The CDR3 DNA follows: TGTGCCAGTAGACCTGAAACACAGGGGGCATCTCAGCCCCAGCATTTT. The full variable domain, completed using reference TRBV19 and TRBJ1-5, is DGGITQSPKYLFRKEGQNVTLSCEQNLNHDAMYWYRQDPGQGLRLIYYSQIVNDFQKGDIAEGYSVSREKKESFPLTVTSAQKNPTAFYLCASRPETQGASQPQHFGDGTRLSIL.